One sample yielded the 18 T cell receptor beta chains listed below, sequenced in a study of shared clonotypes between healthy human individuals. The assay was immunoSEQ multiplex PCR, and TCRdb's table has in-frame clones only and misses some. The sample lists around 2.5 million clones; roughly 93% were seen once. The specimen was naive CD4+ T cells from PBMCs. Subset noted: CD45RA+ positively selected. Receptors were obtained from a man between 18 and 29 years old in good health. Some clones in this sample may be carry-over from other donors' samples.

The J gene is TRBJ1-2, the V gene TRBV19; D not certain. CDR1 and CDR2 from the germline V gene are LNHDA and SQIVND (reference sequence). V shed 6 bases and J shed 3 bases, with 8 bases lying between them. This CDR3 is 12 amino acids long. The CDR3 region is CASSFEYYGYTF. The CDR3 bases are TGTGCCAGTAGCTTCGAATACTATGGCTACACCTTC. The entire variable domain, with the rest obtained from reference TRBV19 and TRBJ1-2, is as follows: DGGITQSPKYLFRKEGQNVTLSCEQNLNHDAMYWYRQDPGQGLRLIYYSQIVNDFQKGDIAEGYSVSREKKESFPLTVTSAQKNPTAFYLCASSFEYYGYTFGSGTRLTVV.

This clone has more than one count but fewer than ten. The genes are TRBV9 and TRBJ1-1; weak D call: TRBD1 (6 bases). V was cut by 3 bases and J by 2 bases, with 14 bases left in between. Germline assignment: CDR1 SGDLS and CDR2 YYNGEE. The CDR3 extends over 15 amino acids. CDR3 sequence: CASSAAGQLNTEAFF. In DNA form, the CDR3 reads TGTGCCAGCAGCGCCGCTGGACAGTTAAACACTGAAGCTTTCTTT.

The gene calls are TRBV5-1 and TRBJ1-2, with D maybe TRBD1 (6 bases). CDR3 length: 16 amino acids. V was cut by 0 bases and J by 4 bases, with 16 bases left in between. Germline CDR1 and CDR2: SGHRS and YFSETQ. CDR3 protein: CASSLVPGAQGYGYTF. CDR3 bases: TGCGCCAGCAGCTTGGTGCCGGGGGCGCAGGGCTATGGCTACACCTTC.

The chain uses TRBV7-9 and TRBJ2-6, with 8 nucleotides matching TRBD1. The CDR3 contains 18 residues. Trimming cost V 2 bases and J 2 bases; bases outside gene matches: 8. Germline loops: CDR1 SEHNR, CDR2 FQNEAQ (reference sequence). CDR3 bases: TGTGCCAGCAGCTTAACCAGGACAGGGCTAACTGGGGCCAACGTCCTGACTTTC. This encodes CASSLTRTGLTGANVLTF.

V is TRBV19 and J is TRBJ2-1, with 12 bases that match TRBD2. This CDR3 is built from 18 residues. J was trimmed by 1 base and V by 3 bases; bases with no gene match: 7. Germline V lookup: CDR1 LNHDA, CDR2 SQIVND (reference sequence). The CDR3 nucleotides read TGTGCCAGTAGTATGGGGCTAGCGGGAGGGCGTTCCTACAATGAGCAGTTCTTC. Its protein is CASSMGLAGGRSYNEQFF.

The genes are TRBV9 and TRBJ1-2; tentative D call: TRBD1 (5 bases). With 0 bases removed from V and 2 bases from J, the gap between germline ends came to 8 bases. This CDR3 comprises 14 residues. Germline V lookup: CDR1 SGDLS, CDR2 YYNGEE. The CDR3 DNA reads TGTGCCAGCAGCGTAGGGTGGACAAACTATGGCTACACCTTC. Its protein product is CASSVGWTNYGYTF.

The gene calls are TRBV25-1 and TRBJ2-1; no clear D. V dropped 4 bases and J dropped 2 bases, with 18 bases sitting between them. This CDR3 region has 17 residues. The germline V gene encodes CDR1 MGHDK and CDR2 SYGVNS. CDR3 in DNA: TGTGCCAGCAGTGTAAGCCCACCGGAGTCTCCCTACAATGAGCAGTTCTTC. The encoded protein is CASSVSPPESPYNEQFF.

The chain recombines TRBV29-1 with TRBJ2-3, with 11 bases that match TRBD2. J was trimmed by 4 bases and V by 6 bases; bases with no gene match: 6. Germline assignment: CDR1 SQVTM and CDR2 ANQGSEA. This CDR3 has 14 amino acids. The CDR3 is CSVLLAGVPDTQYF. The CDR3 DNA reads TGCAGCGTCCTACTAGCGGGAGTGCCAGATACGCAGTATTTT.

The V gene is TRBV18, the J gene TRBJ2-2; no firm D call. Trimming removed 2 bases at V and 0 bases at J, with 4 bases between. CDR1 is KGHSH, CDR2 LQKENI, per germline. This CDR3 has 14 residues. As DNA, the CDR3 is TGTGCCAGCTCACCAGGGGCGAACACCGGGGAGCTGTTTTTT. Protein product: CASSPGANTGELFF.

The count of this clone is one. The chain has TRBV7-2 and TRBJ2-5; 8 positions agree with TRBD1. The CDR3 sequence is 15 residues long. Germline lookup yields CDR1 SGHTA and CDR2 FQGNSA. V shed 5 bases and J 4 bases; nucleotides not matched to a gene: 9. The CDR3: CASSQDRGDAETQYF. Here the CDR3 DNA reads TGTGCCAGCAGCCAAGACAGGGGAGACGCAGAGACCCAGTACTTC.

The chain links TRBV12-2 to TRBJ2-1; the table names TRBD2, a call not compared with the DNA. TRBV12-2 is noted as a pseudogene. The CDR3 totals 15 residues. Here the CDR3 DNA reads TGTGCAAGTCGCTTTACTAGCGGGGATTACAATGAGCAGTTCTTC. Translated, it gives CASRFTSGDYNEQFF.

This clone has just one count. The gene calls are TRBV4-1 and TRBJ2-1; D might be TRBD2 (6 bases). The germline CDR1 and CDR2 sequences are MGHRA and YSYEKL. There are 18 residues in the CDR3. Trimming took off 0 bases at V and 7 bases at J, with 22 bases between the two ends. CDR3 bases: TGCGCCAGCAGCCAAGATCAGTGGGTGGCGGGAAAGGGGAATGAGCAGTTCTTC. This translates into CASSQDQWVAGKGNEQFF.

This chain joins TRBV28 and TRBJ1-6; perhaps TRBD1 as D (5 bases). V was trimmed by 3 bases and J by 17 bases, leaving 14 bases between them. The CDR3 length is 12 residues. The V gene's germline CDR1 is MDHEN and CDR2 SYDVKM. CDR3 loop: CASSLLQGDFHF. The CDR3 DNA reads as TGTGCCAGCAGTTTGTTGCAGGGAGACTTCCACTTT.

Remarks on this clone: This same CDR3 is encoded by further DNA sequences in the sample. This chain joins TRBV5-1 and TRBJ1-1; D call uncertain. The germline gives CDR1 SGHRS, CDR2 YFSETQ. The length of the CDR3 is 15 residues. V was cut by 0 bases and J by 0 bases, with 9 bases left in between. CDR3 nucleotide sequence: TGCGCCAGCAGCTTGGAAGGGAGAATGAACACTGAAGCTTTCTTT. Translated: CASSLEGRMNTEAFF.

The gene calls are TRBV25-1 and TRBJ2-3; 7 nucleotides match TRBD1. This CDR3 spans 16 amino acids. Germline V gene data show CDR1 as MGHDK and CDR2 as SYGVNS. The V segment lost 1 base and the J segment 2 bases; nucleotides outside the gene matches: 6. CDR3 nucleotides: TGTGCCAGCAGTGAATTTAGGGGGCCTGACACAGATACGCAGTATTTT. This codes for CASSEFRGPDTDTQYF.

This rearrangement joins TRBV10-1 to TRBJ2-1; TRBD2 matches at 10 bases. The trim removed 3 bases at V and 7 bases at J, leaving 15 bases unmatched. Germline V gene lookup returns CDR1 WNHNN and CDR2 SYGVQD (reference sequence). The CDR3 is 18 amino acids. The CDR3 loop is CASSDLLDGLAEPNEQFF. DNA for the CDR3: TGCGCCAGCAGTGACCTACTTGACGGACTAGCGGAGCCTAATGAGCAGTTCTTC.

The chain combines TRBV28 with TRBJ1-4; 9 nucleotides align to TRBD1. This CDR3 contains 16 residues. The germline CDR1 and CDR2 sequences are MDHEN and SYDVKM. V shed 4 bases and J 8 bases; nucleotides not matched to a gene: 11. Written as DNA, the CDR3 is TGTGCCAGCAGTTCCTTACCGGGACAGGGTGGCGAAAAACTGTTTTTT. Amino acids: CASSSLPGQGGEKLFF.

V is TRBV28 and J is TRBJ2-6; no reliable D call. The CDR3 contains 12 residues. CDR1 is MDHEN and CDR2 is SYDVKM in the germline V gene. With 10 bases removed from V and 4 bases from J, the gap between germline ends came to 8 bases. The CDR3 reads CATNTGANVLTF. CDR3 bases: TGTGCCACGAATACAGGGGCCAACGTCCTGACTTTC.